This T cell receptor (beta chain) appears in the sequencing data of a study of blood T cell repertoires in COVID-19. The data were produced by immunoSEQ multiplex PCR, yet TCRdb's version contains in-frame clones alone and is incomplete. The table includes roughly 380,000 clones, roughly 90% detected once. V was clipped by 5 bases and J by 6 bases, with 18 bases between them. In germline, CDR1 is SEHNR, CDR2 FQNEAQ (reference sequence). There are 15 residues in the CDR3. This sequence was found in a woman aged 40 to 49 with COVID-19, enrolled during active disease. This chain uses TRBV7-9 with TRBJ2-3; D is possibly TRBD2 (6 bases). Source material: peripheral blood. The CDR3, as DNA: TGTGCCAGCAGCGTAATGGGGGGAGCTGGGGATACGCAGTATTTT. This sequence encodes CASSVMGGAGDTQYF.